This TCR beta chain was profiled in a study of T cell responses to AZD1222 COVID-19 vaccine. TCRdb's table, derived via immunoSEQ multiplex PCR, lists solely in-frame clones and lacks some. The table records under 200,000 clones, 92% of them present only once. Losses at the gene ends were 6 bases for V and 1 base for J; bases not matched to a gene: 13. CDR3 length equals 17 residues. Germline loops: CDR1 MNHEY, CDR2 SMNVEV (reference sequence). This rearrangement joins TRBV27 to TRBJ1-1, with TRBD1 matching over 8 bases. This TCR was sampled from an adult in good health. The specimen comprised peripheral blood, sampled on day 0 of MenACWY control vaccination. CDR3 coding DNA: TGTGCCAGCAGCTCTCAACCGCTCGGACAGGGGAACACTGAAGCTTTCTTT. Amino acids: CASSSQPLGQGNTEAFF.